This T cell receptor beta chain was sequenced for a study of response to subunit inactivated influenza vaccine. Overall study results and limits: The authors put forward the suggestion that each seasonal influenza vaccination may bring in only a limited number of new T cells.

V was cut by 5 bases and J by 7 bases, with 15 bases left in between. Germline CDR1 MNHEY, CDR2 SMNVEV (reference sequence). The CDR3 contains 14 residues. The sample holds many counts of this clonotype. Its antigen is not known. One entry per CDR3 protein, called by TCRdb with MiXCR from the RT-PCR reads. The sample shows about 780,000 distinct CDR3 sequences, approximately 17% of them seen only once. The sample consisted of PBMCs from blood, taken roughly 5 days after vaccination. This clonotype was sampled from a man between 45 and 60 years old who received an inactivated influenza vaccine. V gene TRBV27 combines with J gene TRBJ1-5, with a tentative D call TRBD1 (5 bases). This CDR3 is CASSPLGAYQPQHF. As DNA, the CDR3 is TGTGCCAGCAGTCCTTTAGGGGCCTACCAGCCCCAGCATTTT.